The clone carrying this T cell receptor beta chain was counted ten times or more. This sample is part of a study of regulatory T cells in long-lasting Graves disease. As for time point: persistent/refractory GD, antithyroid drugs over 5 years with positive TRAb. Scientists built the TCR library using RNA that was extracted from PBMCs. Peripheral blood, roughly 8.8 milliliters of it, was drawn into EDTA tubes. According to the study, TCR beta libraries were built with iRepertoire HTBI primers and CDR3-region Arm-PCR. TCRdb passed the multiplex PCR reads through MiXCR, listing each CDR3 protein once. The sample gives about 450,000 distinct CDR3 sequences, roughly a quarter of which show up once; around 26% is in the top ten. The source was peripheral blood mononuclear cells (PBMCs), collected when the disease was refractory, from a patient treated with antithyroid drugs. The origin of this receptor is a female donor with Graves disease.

Here the CDR3 reads CASRRRTGPQHF. Written as DNA, the CDR3 is TGTGCCAGCAGGCGGAGGACAGGGCCCCAGCATTTT. The rearrangement uses TRBV13 and TRBJ1-5; 7 nucleotides align to TRBD1. The CDR3 runs 12 residues. Trimming at V came to 6 bases and at J to 9 bases, leaving 5 bases not matched to a gene. The germline gives CDR1 PRHDT, CDR2 FYEKMQ (reference sequence).